The 32 T cell receptor beta chains below come from one sample, sequenced in a study of synovial regulatory T cells in juvenile arthritis. The repertoire was sequenced with immunoSEQ multiplex PCR; TCRdb's copy has only in-frame clones and lacks some. The listing contains 9,000 to 10,000 clones. The specimen was Treg cells from blood. This sample's subset: remaining (HLA-DR-negative) circulating blood Treg cells. The receptors were sampled from a donor aged 2-35 years with juvenile idiopathic arthritis.

The rearrangement links TRBV19 to TRBJ1-1. The CDR3 length is 15 residues. There is no recorded DNA. The germline V gene has CDR1 LNHDA and CDR2 SQIVND (reference sequence). The CDR3 loop reads CASTRGAREGTEAFF. Full variable domain (outside the CDR3, taken from reference TRBV19 and TRBJ1-1): DGGITQSPKYLFRKEGQNVTLSCEQNLNHDAMYWYRQDPGQGLRLIYYSQIVNDFQKGDIAEGYSVSREKKESFPLTVTSAQKNPTAFYLCASTRGAREGTEAFFGQGTRLTVV.

V gene TRBV19 combines with J gene TRBJ1-5. This CDR3 is 13 amino acids long. The DNA is unrecorded. Germline CDR1 and CDR2: LNHDA and SQIVND (reference sequence). The CDR3 spells CASSIQGNVAQHF.

The chain couples TRBV27 to TRBJ2-7; the D call from TCRdb, TRBD2, cannot be confirmed without DNA. CDR1 and CDR2 (germline): MNHEY, SMNVEV (reference sequence). CDR3 length: 13 residues. Only the protein is available. The CDR3 reads CATGRGSSYEQYF.

This chain links TRBV4-3 with TRBJ1-2; TCRdb's assignment of TRBD1 cannot be checked, as there is no DNA. CDR1 LGHNA and CDR2 YSLEER come from the germline V gene. CDR3 length: 16 residues. No DNA appears here. The CDR3 sequence: CASSQGQGLMNYGYTF.

CDR3 amino acids: CASSVPQGYEQYF. The chain employs TRBV25-1 and TRBJ2-7; the TCRdb call, TRBD1, lacks DNA for checking. Germline assignment: CDR1 MGHDK and CDR2 SYGVNS. The CDR3 consists of 13 residues. No DNA sequence was recorded.

This chain joins TRBV7-3 and TRBJ2-3; TCRdb picks TRBD1, but there is no DNA to check that call. CDR3 length: 13 residues. The entry carries no DNA sequence. CDR1 is SGHTA and CDR2 is FQGTGA in the germline V gene. The CDR3 loop is CASSSRPGDTQYF.

V gene TRBV5-6 combines with J gene TRBJ1-4; the TCRdb D gene call, TRBD1, has no DNA to confirm it. CDR1 and CDR2 from the germline V gene are SGHDT and YYEEEE. CDR3 length equals 15 residues. The protein alone is recorded here. This CDR3 is CASSTRQGRFEKLFF.

This chain uses TRBV5-4 with TRBJ2-1; TCRdb calls TRBD2, which cannot be checked without DNA. Germline V CDR1 and CDR2: SGHNT, YYREEE (reference sequence). This CDR3 is 15 amino acids long. The entry carries no DNA sequence. CDR3 region: CASSRRLAAGGEQFF.

The V and J genes are TRBV2 and TRBJ2-7; the TCRdb call, TRBD2, lacks DNA for checking. The germline CDR1 and CDR2 sequences are SNHLY and FYNNEI. The CDR3 runs to 14 residues. No coding sequence is recorded. The CDR3 loop reads CASRYEGFVYEQYF. The full variable domain, completed using reference TRBV2 and TRBJ2-7, is EPEVTQTPSHQVTQMGQEVILRCVPISNHLYFYWYRQILGQKVEFLVSFYNNEISEKSEIFDDQFSVERPDGSNFTLKIRSTKLEDSAMYFCASRYEGFVYEQYFGPGTRLTVT.

J is TRBJ1-5 and V is TRBV6-1. Germline CDR1 MNHNS, CDR2 SASEGT. CDR3 size: 14 residues. No DNA appears here. This chain's CDR3 is CASSGRMSNQPQHF.

By frequency, this clone registers medium-sized (0.01 to 0.1%). The V and J genes are TRBV4-1 and TRBJ1-3; with no DNA, the TCRdb D assignment of TRBD1 cannot be verified. CDR3 size: 14 residues. No DNA is listed. Germline V CDR1 and CDR2: MGHRA, YSYEKL. CDR3 amino acids: CASSQLQGGNTIYF.

The chain employs TRBV6-1 and TRBJ1-3. The CDR3 is 18 residues long. No DNA was logged. Germline values: CDR1 MNHNS, CDR2 SASEGT. The CDR3: CASSEWLGGVGSGNTIYF.

The rearrangement joins TRBV5-6 to TRBJ2-1; TCRdb's assignment of TRBD1 cannot be checked, as there is no DNA. The CDR3 is 15 amino acids. No DNA is listed. Germline V gene lookup returns CDR1 SGHDT and CDR2 YYEEEE. The CDR3 protein is CASSLTGLIYNEQFF. The entire variable domain, with the rest obtained from reference TRBV5-6 and TRBJ2-1, is as follows: DAGVTQSPTHLIKTRGQQVTLRCSPKSGHDTVSWYQQALGQGPQFIFQYYEEEERQRGNFPDRFSGHQFPNYSSELNVNALLLGDSALYLCASSLTGLIYNEQFFGPGTRLTVL.

This chain links TRBV2 with TRBJ1-2. The CDR3 runs 12 residues. No DNA was logged. Germline V gives CDR1 SNHLY, CDR2 FYNNEI. CDR3 sequence: CASREVRRGYTF.

The chain recombines TRBV5-8 with TRBJ2-3. CDR3 length: 13 residues. Only the protein is available. CDR1 and CDR2 from the germline V gene are SGHTS and YDEGEE. This CDR3 reads CASSLKGTDTQYF.

The chain recombines TRBV6-5 with TRBJ1-2; TCRdb proposes TRBD1, but this gene call is untestable without DNA. CDR1 and CDR2 (germline): MNHEY, SVGAGI. CDR3 length equals 15 residues. No DNA accompanies this entry. CDR3: CASSYQTGLNYGYTF.

The rearrangement links TRBV6-5 to TRBJ2-4; TCRdb selects TRBD2, and the lack of DNA leaves this call unchecked. The CDR3 length is 12 residues. The DNA is not on file. The germline gives CDR1 MNHEY, CDR2 SVGAGI. CDR3 residues: CAGVFGEGIQYF.

The chain uses TRBV6-5 and TRBJ2-3; TCRdb returns TRBD2, unconfirmable since there is no DNA. This CDR3 has 15 amino acids. The DNA is unrecorded. Germline values: CDR1 MNHEY, CDR2 SVGAGI. The CDR3 reads CASSGTSNTDNTQYF.

The chain employs TRBV6-1 and TRBJ2-6; the D call from TCRdb, TRBD2, cannot be confirmed without DNA. CDR3 length equals 17 residues. No DNA appears here. Germline V gene lookup returns CDR1 MNHNS and CDR2 SASEGT. The CDR3: CASGEALTIPGANVLTF.

The chain couples TRBV5-4 to TRBJ1-2; TCRdb outputs TRBD1, but without DNA this stays unchecked. This CDR3 is 14 amino acids long. A DNA sequence was not provided. From germline, CDR1 is SGHNT and CDR2 YYREEE (reference sequence). CDR3 in amino acids: CASSPLDRDYGYTF.

The chain uses TRBV28 and TRBJ2-7; TCRdb selects TRBD2, and the lack of DNA leaves this call unchecked. This CDR3 spans 13 amino acids. No DNA is recorded. Germline CDR1 is MDHEN and CDR2 is SYDVKM. CDR3 amino acids: CASSLGGPYEQYF.

The V call is TRBV6-1, the J call TRBJ2-7; TCRdb selects TRBD2, and the lack of DNA leaves this call unchecked. Looked up from germline, CDR1 is MNHNS and CDR2 is SASEGT. The CDR3 runs 12 residues. No DNA is listed. CDR3 protein: CASIGGVYEQYF.

V usage is TRBV6-5 and J usage is TRBJ2-6; lacking DNA, the TRBD2 call made by TCRdb goes unchecked. The CDR3 covers 14 residues. DNA was not recorded. The germline V gene encodes CDR1 MNHEY and CDR2 SVGAGI. The chain's CDR3 is CASRRDTGANVLTF.

The chain joins TRBV6-5 to TRBJ2-2; TCRdb reports TRBD1, a call that lacks DNA to check it against. Germline values: CDR1 MNHEY, CDR2 SVGAGI. The CDR3 runs 15 residues. No DNA was logged. The CDR3 spells CASSPQGSGTGELFF.

This rearrangement joins TRBV11-2 to TRBJ1-3. Looked up from germline, CDR1 is SGHAT and CDR2 is FQNNGV. This CDR3 has 13 amino acids. DNA was not recorded. CDR3 region: CASSSELWNTIYF.

The chain has TRBV7-9 and TRBJ1-1; TCRdb lists TRBD1, though no DNA is available to test this call. Germline CDR1 reads SEHNR; CDR2 reads FQNEAQ (reference sequence). The CDR3 contains 13 residues. No DNA is recorded. The CDR3 region is CASSLGQNTEAFF.

The genes are TRBV7-4 and TRBJ2-7; lacking DNA, the TRBD2 call made by TCRdb goes unchecked. Germline V gene sequence: CDR1 SGHVT, CDR2 SQSDAQ. The CDR3 loop spans 17 amino acids. This entry has no DNA. CDR3 in amino acids: CASNPRLAEGSSYEQYF.

The chain joins TRBV2 to TRBJ2-7. The CDR3 loop spans 13 amino acids. No DNA sequence is on record. Germline CDR1 and CDR2: SNHLY and FYNNEI. The CDR3 sequence is CASKKDGPYEQYF.

The CDR3: CATMGRGFDYEQYF. The rearrangement links TRBV5-8 to TRBJ2-7; TCRdb designates TRBD1, a call that cannot be tested without DNA. The CDR3 is 14 residues long. Nucleotide data are not available. Germline CDR1 reads SGHTS; CDR2 reads YDEGEE. The complete variable domain, with remaining parts taken from reference TRBV5-8 and TRBJ2-7, reads EAGVTQSPTHLIKTRGQQATLRCSPISGHTSVYWYQQALGLGLQFLLWYDEGEERNRGNFPPRFSGRQFPNYSSELNVNALELEDSALYLCATMGRGFDYEQYFGPGTRLTVT.

The chain links TRBV19 to TRBJ2-1; TCRdb calls TRBD2, which cannot be checked without DNA. CDR1 and CDR2 from the germline V gene are LNHDA and SQIVND (reference sequence). The length of the CDR3 is 14 residues. The DNA is unrecorded. This CDR3 is CASSAGAGYNEQFF.

The chain couples TRBV7-9 to TRBJ2-2. CDR1 is SEHNR, CDR2 FQNEAQ, per germline (reference sequence). This CDR3 has 13 residues. The DNA is unrecorded. CDR3 sequence: CASSRGATGELFF.

The chain links TRBV5-1 to TRBJ1-4. Germline CDR1 is SGHRS and CDR2 is YFSETQ. The CDR3 is made up of 13 amino acids. This entry has no DNA. CDR3: CASSWTTNEKLFF.